This entry lists 9 T cell receptor beta chains sequenced from one sample in a study of blood T cell repertoires in COVID-19. TCRdb's copy holds only in-frame clones and misses some; the assay was immunoSEQ multiplex PCR. This sample carries some 50,000 clones, 80% to 90% of them seen once, and the ten largest clones take 2.5% to 3%. The sample was peripheral blood. The receptors come from an elderly man with acute or convalescent COVID-19.

The CDR3 loop reads CASSTGGYYNEQFF. Written as DNA, the CDR3 is TGTGCCAGCAGCACCGGGGGGTACTACAATGAGCAGTTCTTC. The gene calls are TRBV11-2 and TRBJ2-1; 7 bases map to TRBD2. Germline CDR1 is SGHAT and CDR2 is FQNNGV. The CDR3 has 14 residues. V was pared by 5 bases and J by 3 bases, with 4 bases of the junction left unmatched.

The chain uses TRBV15 and TRBJ2-1; TRBD1 matches at 10 bases. Germline trimming cut 0 bases from V and 6 bases from J; bases unmatched to any gene: 5. Germline V lookup: CDR1 LNHNV, CDR2 YYDKDF (reference sequence). The CDR3 consists of 16 residues. Written as DNA, the CDR3 is TGTGCCACCAGCAGAGAAGCCGGGACAGGGGTCAATGAGCAGTTCTTC. Amino acids: CATSREAGTGVNEQFF. Filled out from reference TRBV15 and TRBJ2-1, the complete variable domain reads DAMVIQNPRYQVTQFGKPVTLSCSQTLNHNVMYWYQQKSSQAPKLLFHYYDKDFNNEADTPDNFQSRRPNTSFCFLDIRSPGLGDTAMYLCATSREAGTGVNEQFFGPGTRLTVL.

This clone has a single count. The chain joins TRBV9 to TRBJ1-4; 10 positions agree with TRBD1. Germline values: CDR1 SGDLS, CDR2 YYNGEE. CDR3 length equals 15 residues. V shed 2 bases and J 7 bases; nucleotides not matched to a gene: 5. The CDR3 reads CASSVAGQGSEKLFF. DNA of the CDR3: TGTGCCAGCAGCGTGGCGGGACAGGGGAGTGAAAAACTGTTTTTT.

This sequence joins TRBV30 and TRBJ2-7; D is unresolved. The V and J ends lost 4 bases and 0 bases respectively, with 16 bases between them. Looked up from germline, CDR1 is GTSNPN and CDR2 is SVGIG (reference sequence). CDR3 length: 15 amino acids. In DNA, the CDR3 is TGTGCCTGGAACCACCCCAGGAAAATCTCCTACGAGCAGTACTTC. Its translation: CAWNHPRKISYEQYF.

The J gene is TRBJ2-7, the V gene TRBV6-2 or TRBV6-3; 9 bases are shared with TRBD1. The CDR3 is 15 amino acids. The V gene end was trimmed by 5 bases and the J gene end by 2 bases; junction bases not matched to a gene: 7. Per the germline V gene, CDR1 is MNHEY and CDR2 is SVGEGT. The DNA for the CDR3 is TGTGCCAGCAGTGGGACAGGGAAACCCCCCTACGAGCAGTACTTC. Amino acid sequence: CASSGTGKPPYEQYF.

The V and J genes are TRBV19 and TRBJ2-5, with 11 bases fitting TRBD1. This CDR3 comprises 16 residues. The J segment lost 5 bases and the V segment lost 5 bases, leaving 10 bases of the junction unmatched. Germline V lookup: CDR1 LNHDA, CDR2 SQIVND (reference sequence). The CDR3 loop reads CASSLARTGGVETQYF. CDR3 bases: TGTGCCAGTAGTCTGGCCCGGACAGGGGGCGTGGAGACCCAGTACTTC.

This clone was recorded a few times. The chain recombines TRBV19 with TRBJ1-5; 7 bases map to TRBD1. The CDR3 consists of 18 residues. J gave up 0 bases and V 3 bases, and 11 bases lay outside the gene matches. Per germline, CDR1 LNHDA and CDR2 SQIVND (reference sequence). The CDR3 protein is CASSIRIRDSYSNQPQHF. CDR3 nucleotide sequence: TGTGCCAGTAGTATCCGCATCCGGGACAGTTATAGCAATCAGCCCCAGCATTTT.

The chain joins TRBV3-1 (or the pseudogene TRBV3-2) to TRBJ2-6; D is uncertain. V dropped 4 bases and J dropped 0 bases, with 7 bases sitting between them. Germline CDR1 and CDR2: LGHDT and YNNKEL (reference sequence). The CDR3 length is 15 residues. CDR3 nucleotides: TGTGCCAGCAGCCCGACTTCCTCTGGGGCCAACGTCCTGACTTTC. Amino acids: CASSPTSSGANVLTF.

The chain has TRBV28 and TRBJ2-5, with D possibly TRBD2 on 7 matching bases. CDR1 is MDHEN, CDR2 SYDVKM, per germline. The CDR3 loop spans 13 amino acids. The V and J ends lost 6 bases and 5 bases respectively, with 13 bases between them. The chain's CDR3 is CASRGGGRETQYF. DNA of the CDR3: TGTGCCAGCAGAGGGGGGGGCCGGGAGACCCAGTACTTC.